The 12 T cell receptor beta chains given below trace back to one sample, sequenced in a study of response to subunit inactivated influenza vaccine. Using its own MiXCR run on the RT-PCR reads, TCRdb lists one record per CDR3 protein. The sample contains a few hundred thousand distinct CDR3 sequences, around 15% of which appear only once. Specimen: PBMCs from blood, collected roughly 13 days after vaccination. These receptors all stem from a man aged 50 to 60 who received an inactivated influenza vaccine.

This chain links TRBV7-9 with TRBJ1-4, with TRBD1 identical over 9 bases. CDR3 length: 14 amino acids. The germline V gene encodes CDR1 SEHNR and CDR2 FQNEAQ (reference sequence). The V and J ends lost 6 bases and 8 bases, in that order; junction bases with no gene match: 7. In DNA, the CDR3 is TGTGCCAGCAGTAATGGACAGGGGCCGGAAAAACTGTTTTTT. It specifies CASSNGQGPEKLFF.

The gene calls are TRBV20-1 and TRBJ2-1, with TRBD2 as a possible D gene (5 bases). This CDR3 region has 17 residues. From germline, CDR1 is DFQATT and CDR2 SNEGSKA (reference sequence). V lost 0 bases, J lost 4 bases, and 19 bases lay in between. CDR3 region: CSARDRKGSEQYNEQFF. CDR3 DNA sequence: TGCAGTGCTAGAGATCGAAAGGGTAGCGAGCAATACAATGAGCAGTTCTTC.

This clonotype was recorded many times. The gene calls are TRBV4-2 and TRBJ1-2; 7 nucleotides align to TRBD1. The CDR3 sequence is 15 residues long. Per the germline V gene, CDR1 is LGHNA and CDR2 is YNFKEQ. V was clipped by 1 base and J by 4 bases; unmatched bases: 6. The CDR3, as DNA: TGTGCCAGCAGCCAAGGACAGGGATTAGGCTATGGCTACACCTTC. Translating it yields CASSQGQGLGYGYTF.

V is TRBV12-3 or TRBV12-4 and J is TRBJ2-2; weak D call: TRBD1 (5 bases). The CDR3 is 14 residues long. With 3 bases removed from V and 5 bases from J, the gap between germline ends came to 10 bases. CDR3 amino acids: CASSFDSQTGELFF. The DNA for the CDR3 is TGTGCCAGCAGTTTCGACAGCCAGACCGGGGAGCTGTTTTTT.

The chain employs TRBV7-3 and TRBJ2-5, with D unresolved. Germline CDR1 is SGHTA and CDR2 is FQGTGA. Trimming pared 2 bases from V and 0 bases from J, leaving 7 bases between. The CDR3 totals 14 residues. The CDR3 DNA reads as TGTGCCAGCAGCTTAGGCCCCTACCAAGAGACCCAGTACTTC. Translation gives CASSLGPYQETQYF.

V gene TRBV11-1 combines with J gene TRBJ2-7; D unclear. The V end lost 0 bases, the J end lost 3 bases, and 21 bases lay between the germline ends. The CDR3 runs 18 residues. The V gene's germline CDR1 is SGHAT and CDR2 FQDESV (reference sequence). The CDR3 sequence is CASSLAGPGRSPYYEQYF. CDR3 nucleotide sequence: TGTGCCAGCAGCTTAGCTGGTCCGGGCCGATCCCCTTACTACGAGCAGTACTTC.

The V gene is TRBV3-1, the J gene TRBJ2-1; D not resolved. This CDR3 has 12 amino acids. V was pared by 5 bases and J by 7 bases, with 9 bases between. CDR1 is LGHDT and CDR2 is YNNKEL in the germline V gene (reference sequence). CDR3 protein: CASSYSHNEQFF. CDR3 coding DNA: TGTGCCAGCAGCTACAGCCATAATGAGCAGTTCTTC.

This clonotype occurred a few times. The chain joins TRBV29-1 to TRBJ2-7; TRBD2 agrees at 9 bases. There are 18 residues in the CDR3. With 1 base clipped from V and 3 bases from J, the junction kept 16 bases outside the gene matches. The germline gives CDR1 SQVTM, CDR2 ANQGSEA. The CDR3 protein is CSVEGDRVIAGAGYEQYF. CDR3 nucleotides: TGCAGCGTTGAAGGGGATAGGGTTATAGCGGGAGCTGGCTACGAGCAGTACTTC.

CDR3 nucleotides: TGTGCCAGCAGCTACCCGACAGGGCAAAGTGAAAAACTGTTTTTT. It specifies CASSYPTGQSEKLFF. The chain is built from TRBV7-9 and TRBJ1-4; TRBD1 matches at 7 bases. V lost 4 bases, J lost 7 bases, and 9 bases stayed unmatched. The germline gives CDR1 SEHNR, CDR2 FQNEAQ (reference sequence). CDR3 size: 15 residues.

Only a few counts were recorded for this clonotype. This rearrangement joins TRBV7-9 to TRBJ2-2, with a tentative D call TRBD1 (6 bases). V lost 2 bases, J lost 0 bases, and 13 bases lay in between. This CDR3 region has 17 residues. The germline gives CDR1 SEHNR, CDR2 FQNEAQ (reference sequence). CDR3 DNA sequence: TGTGCCAGCAGCTTATGGCAGGGGCCATCGAACACCGGGGAGCTGTTTTTT. It translates to CASSLWQGPSNTGELFF.

The chain has TRBV28 and TRBJ2-1; 9 bases match TRBD1. V lost 1 base and J lost 3; bases outside the gene matches: 4. The germline V gene encodes CDR1 MDHEN and CDR2 SYDVKM. The CDR3 sequence is 16 residues long. The CDR3 bases are TGTGCCAGCAGTTTATCTGGGACAGGGCGCTACAATGAGCAGTTCTTC. Translating it yields CASSLSGTGRYNEQFF. Complete variable domain (other parts from reference TRBV28 and TRBJ2-1): DVKVTQSSRYLVKRTGEKVFLECVQDMDHENMFWYRQDPGLGLRLIYFSYDVKMKEKGDIPEGYSVSREKKERFSLILESASTNQTSMYLCASSLSGTGRYNEQFFGPGTRLTVL.

This clonotype was observed a few times. The chain couples TRBV12-3 or TRBV12-4 to TRBJ1-2; 10 bases are a match to TRBD1. Unmatched junction bases numbered 2, after V lost 3 bases and J lost 1 base. This CDR3 is 15 amino acids long. This chain's CDR3 is CASSLGQGSNYGYTF. CDR3 sequence (DNA): TGTGCCAGCAGTTTGGGACAGGGGAGTAACTATGGCTACACCTTC.